This T cell receptor (beta chain) was captured by sequencing in a study of blood T cell repertoires in COVID-19. Some clones are missing from TCRdb's copy, which holds only in-frame ones; the method was immunoSEQ multiplex PCR. The sample carries 90,000 to 150,000 clones, about 83% recorded once. Per the germline V gene, CDR1 is MNHEY and CDR2 is SVGAGI. The CDR3 consists of 11 residues. Trimming took off 7 bases at V and 6 bases at J, with 9 bases between the two ends. What was sequenced was peripheral blood. This receptor was obtained from a man aged 60 to 75 with acute or convalescent COVID-19. The genes are TRBV6-5 and TRBJ1-2; D unresolved. The DNA for the CDR3 is TGTGCCAGCACAGTGGAGAATGGCTACACCTTC. It is translated as CASTVENGYTF.